The TCR beta chain described here comes from a study of cytomegalovirus exposure and HLA in healthy donors. Study observations and caveats: Researchers catalogued over 150 TCR beta chains as cytomegalovirus-associated.

Trimming pared 2 bases from V and 0 bases from J, leaving 7 bases between. The CDR3 is 15 amino acids. Germline V CDR1 and CDR2: SGHVS, FQNEAQ. In its sample, this clone was seen once. Its target is not known. The PCR used 60 Vbeta and 13 Jbeta primers. Measured with immunoSEQ multiplex PCR; TCRdb has only the in-frame clones, and not every one. The table shows over 80,000 clones, with 73% occurring only once. The sample consisted of PBMCs. This chain uses TRBV7-8 with TRBJ2-2; D may be TRBD1 (6 bases). The source is a man in his forties in good health and CMV-seronegative. In DNA, the CDR3 is TGTGCCAGCAGCTTACGGGACACGAACACCGGGGAGCTGTTTTTT. Residues: CASSLRDTNTGELFF.